This T cell receptor (beta chain) was sequenced for a study of T cells in Graves' hyperthyroidism and ophthalmopathy. In the study overall: Peripheral blood was taken when the disease was first diagnosed, before any treatment began. Findings and caveats of the study: A model built on 13 V-J features separated ophthalmopathy from stable hyperthyroidism. Blood also held most thyroid clonotypes expanded beyond 0.001.

This clonotype has a count of ten or more. Antigen: not known. The CDR3 covers 15 residues. With 5 bases removed from V and 2 bases from J, the gap between germline ends came to 12 bases. CDR1 and CDR2 (germline): SGHAT, FQNNGV. Researchers took RNA transcripts and amplified the TCR beta CDR3 regions from them. HTBI primers drove first-round RT-PCR of the TCR CDR3. TCRdb fed the multiplex PCR reads into MiXCR, producing one record per CDR3 protein. This table holds around 600,000 distinct CDR3 sequences, roughly 15% found once. The diagnoses drew upon clinical symptoms, serum thyroxine and TRAb, thyroid ultrasound and orbital computed tomography.

This clonotype was obtained from a woman aged 50 to 65 with Graves' ophthalmopathy. Sequencing was performed on blood. The V and J genes are TRBV11-2 and TRBJ1-4, with D possibly matching TRBD1 (6 bases). The DNA for the CDR3 is TGTGCCAGCAGCCCACAACAGGGTACTAATGAAAAACTGTTTTTT. Protein: CASSPQQGTNEKLFF.